This TCR beta chain is from a study of T cells in Graves' hyperthyroidism and ophthalmopathy. The V end was cut by 6 bases, the J end by 3 bases, with 11 bases between. This CDR3 comprises 12 residues. CDR1 is DFQATT and CDR2 is SNEGSKA in the germline V gene (reference sequence). Amplification targeted TCR beta CDR3 regions from RNA transcripts. A first-round RT-PCR of the TCR CDR3 used the HTBI primer set. TCRdb re-analysed the multiplex PCR reads in MiXCR, keeping a single row per CDR3 protein. This table holds roughly 750,000 distinct CDR3 sequences, about a sixth found once. Patients aged 18 to 65 had newly diagnosed hyperthyroidism that had lasted under 2 months. Findings and limits, study-wide: The majority of expanded thyroid clonotypes above 0.001 also appeared in blood.

This clonotype was seen many times. Its antigen is still unknown. The source is a man between 18 and 35 years old with Graves' hyperthyroidism. The genes are TRBV20-1 and TRBJ1-1; maybe TRBD1 (6 bases). The source material was blood. The CDR3 DNA reads as TGCAGTGCAGGGGGGACGGACACTGAAGCTTTCTTT. Protein product: CSAGGTDTEAFF.